Here is one T cell receptor beta chain with its context. This sample was included in a study of shared clonotypes between healthy human individuals. The CDR3 loop spans 13 amino acids. Germline CDR1 reads LNHDA; CDR2 reads SQIVND (reference sequence). Between the trimmed V and J ends, which lost 1 base and 8 bases, there was a span of 12 bases. The assay was immunoSEQ multiplex PCR, and TCRdb's table has in-frame clones only and misses some. The table lists some 2,500,000 clones, more than 85% of them singletons. The gene calls are TRBV19 and TRBJ2-7; D is tentatively TRBD1 or TRBD2 (6 bases each). The receptor's source is a man between 18 and 29 years old in good health. Some clones in this sample may be carry-over from other donors' samples. The material sequenced was naive CD4+ T cells from PBMCs. As for subset: CD45RA+ positively selected. CDR3 protein: CASSIAGAAQQYF. The CDR3 bases are TGTGCCAGTAGTATAGCGGGGGCGGCACAGCAGTACTTC.